These T cell receptor beta chains were read from a single sample in a study of blood T cell repertoires in COVID-19. The data were produced by immunoSEQ multiplex PCR, yet TCRdb's version contains in-frame clones alone and is incomplete. The sample includes about 130,000 clones, approximately 84% seen only once; the top ten take 13%. Sequenced sample: peripheral blood. These receptor sequences come from a human donor in a cohort sampled during active COVID-19. Both conserved end residues are part of each CDR3. The order of the fields is CDR3 length, D gene, V gene, J gene, clone size, CDR3 protein, CDR3 DNA. The D gene is left open where the match is weak. Rows may omit the clone size; those that give it use once, few, many or a size class.

cdr3_length: 16
d_call: TRBD1
v_call: TRBV5-4
j_call: TRBJ2-2
clone_size: -
cdr3_aa: CASSIAGTGGTGELFF
cdr3_nt: TGTGCCAGCAGCATAGCCGGGACAGGGGGTACCGGGGAGCTGTTTTTT

cdr3_length: 17
d_call: TRBD2
v_call: TRBV3-1/TRBV3-2
j_call: TRBJ2-3
clone_size: -
cdr3_aa: CASSEGSGTSYTDTQYF
cdr3_nt: TGTGCCAGCAGCGAAGGGAGTGGGACTAGTTACACAGATACGCAGTATTTT

cdr3_length: 13
d_call: -
v_call: TRBV7-9
j_call: TRBJ2-7
clone_size: once
cdr3_aa: CASSRQTVYEQYF
cdr3_nt: TGTGCCAGCAGTCGACAGACCGTCTACGAGCAGTACTTC

cdr3_length: 13
d_call: -
v_call: TRBV4-1
j_call: TRBJ2-3
clone_size: -
cdr3_aa: CASSQGRPDTQYF
cdr3_nt: TGCGCCAGCAGCCAAGGGCGGCCAGATACGCAGTATTTT

cdr3_length: 14
d_call: -
v_call: TRBV7-9
j_call: TRBJ1-4
clone_size: -
cdr3_aa: CASSDSATNEKLFF
cdr3_nt: TGTGCCAGCAGCGACAGCGCAACTAATGAAAAACTGTTTTTT

cdr3_length: 14
d_call: -
v_call: TRBV6-5
j_call: TRBJ1-5
clone_size: once
cdr3_aa: CASSPWWPDQPQHF
cdr3_nt: TGTGCCAGCAGCCCATGGTGGCCCGATCAGCCCCAGCATTTT

cdr3_length: 14
d_call: TRBD1
v_call: TRBV5-4
j_call: TRBJ2-7
clone_size: few
cdr3_aa: CASSLGQGGNEQYF
cdr3_nt: TGTGCCAGCAGCTTGGGACAGGGGGGCAACGAGCAGTACTTC

cdr3_length: 13
d_call: -
v_call: TRBV3-1/TRBV3-2
j_call: TRBJ2-7
clone_size: -
cdr3_aa: CASSPLTGYEQYF
cdr3_nt: TGTGCCAGCAGCCCGCTGACAGGTTACGAGCAGTACTTC

cdr3_length: 16
d_call: TRBD1
v_call: TRBV5-1
j_call: TRBJ2-7
clone_size: few
cdr3_aa: CASSWANRDRAYEQYF
cdr3_nt: TGCGCCAGCAGCTGGGCGAACCGGGACAGAGCCTACGAGCAGTACTTC

cdr3_length: 14
d_call: -
v_call: TRBV25-1
j_call: TRBJ2-6
clone_size: -
cdr3_aa: CASTGVLGANVLTF
cdr3_nt: TGTGCCAGCACGGGGGTTCTCGGGGCCAACGTCCTGACTTTC

cdr3_length: 16
d_call: -
v_call: TRBV7-6
j_call: TRBJ2-4
clone_size: -
cdr3_aa: CASSDTSRIAKNIQYF
cdr3_nt: TGTGCCAGCAGCGATACGAGTCGTATAGCCAAAAACATTCAGTACTTC

cdr3_length: 17
d_call: -
v_call: TRBV2
j_call: TRBJ2-4
clone_size: few
cdr3_aa: CASSDPPFGLAKNIQYF
cdr3_nt: TGTGCCAGCAGTGACCCCCCCTTCGGGTTAGCCAAAAACATTCAGTACTTC

cdr3_length: 14
d_call: -
v_call: TRBV9
j_call: TRBJ1-1
clone_size: -
cdr3_aa: CASNRGTSNTEAFF
cdr3_nt: TGTGCCAGCAATCGAGGGACATCAAACACTGAAGCTTTCTTT

cdr3_length: 12
d_call: -
v_call: TRBV18
j_call: TRBJ2-7
clone_size: -
cdr3_aa: CASSQADSEQYF
cdr3_nt: TGTGCCAGCTCCCAAGCCGACTCCGAGCAGTACTTC

cdr3_length: 17
d_call: TRBD1
v_call: TRBV5-1
j_call: TRBJ2-1
clone_size: -
cdr3_aa: CASSPAGPGQGYNEQFF
cdr3_nt: TGCGCCAGCAGCCCCGCGGGCCCGGGACAGGGTTACAATGAGCAGTTCTTC

cdr3_length: 14
d_call: TRBD1
v_call: TRBV7-2
j_call: TRBJ2-7
clone_size: few
cdr3_aa: CASSLTGTPYEQYF
cdr3_nt: TGTGCCAGCAGCTTGACAGGGACCCCCTACGAGCAGTACTTC

cdr3_length: 16
d_call: TRBD2
v_call: TRBV3-1/TRBV3-2
j_call: TRBJ2-1
clone_size: -
cdr3_aa: CASSPLAGGPGGEQFF
cdr3_nt: TGTGCCAGCAGCCCCTTAGCGGGGGGGCCGGGGGGTGAGCAGTTCTTC

cdr3_length: 12
d_call: -
v_call: TRBV18
j_call: TRBJ1-5
clone_size: -
cdr3_aa: CASSPGLGPQHF
cdr3_nt: TGTGCCAGCTCACCCGGTCTTGGGCCCCAGCATTTT

cdr3_length: 14
d_call: TRBD2
v_call: TRBV10-2
j_call: TRBJ2-3
clone_size: -
cdr3_aa: CAAGGGAFTDTQYF
cdr3_nt: TGCGCCGCGGGAGGGGGGGCCTTTACAGATACGCAGTATTTT

cdr3_length: 16
d_call: TRBD2
v_call: TRBV6-6
j_call: TRBJ2-3
clone_size: -
cdr3_aa: CASSRTAGGHTDTQYF
cdr3_nt: TGTGCCAGCAGTCGCACAGCGGGGGGGCACACAGATACGCAGTATTTT

cdr3_length: 14
d_call: TRBD2
v_call: TRBV4-2
j_call: TRBJ2-1
clone_size: -
cdr3_aa: CASSQLAGGGEQFF
cdr3_nt: TGTGCCAGCAGCCAACTAGCGGGGGGGGGTGAGCAGTTCTTC

cdr3_length: 14
d_call: -
v_call: TRBV4-2
j_call: TRBJ1-6
clone_size: -
cdr3_aa: CASSQEYLSSPLHF
cdr3_nt: TGTGCCAGCAGCCAAGAGTACTTGAGTTCACCCCTCCACTTT

cdr3_length: 16
d_call: TRBD1
v_call: TRBV7-9
j_call: TRBJ1-2
clone_size: -
cdr3_aa: CASSLGTTGAIYGYTF
cdr3_nt: TGTGCCAGCAGCTTAGGAACGACAGGGGCCATCTATGGCTACACCTTC

cdr3_length: 15
d_call: -
v_call: TRBV19
j_call: TRBJ1-2
clone_size: -
cdr3_aa: CASSSGTHRVLGYTF
cdr3_nt: TGTGCCAGTAGTAGCGGGACTCACCGGGTATTGGGCTACACCTTC

cdr3_length: 15
d_call: TRBD1
v_call: TRBV5-1
j_call: TRBJ2-2
clone_size: few
cdr3_aa: CASSPGTAYTGELFF
cdr3_nt: TGCGCCAGCAGCCCCGGGACAGCATACACCGGGGAGCTGTTTTTT

cdr3_length: 14
d_call: TRBD1
v_call: TRBV15
j_call: TRBJ2-7
clone_size: -
cdr3_aa: CATSRDRDSYEQYF
cdr3_nt: TGTGCCACCAGTAGAGACAGGGACTCCTACGAGCAGTACTTC

cdr3_length: 15
d_call: -
v_call: TRBV18
j_call: TRBJ2-7
clone_size: -
cdr3_aa: CASSSPPQGNYEQYF
cdr3_nt: TGTGCCAGCTCATCCCCACCCCAGGGGAACTACGAGCAGTACTTC

cdr3_length: 14
d_call: TRBD1
v_call: TRBV6-6
j_call: TRBJ1-1
clone_size: -
cdr3_aa: CASSYAPGGTEAFF
cdr3_nt: TGTGCCAGCAGTTACGCCCCAGGGGGGACTGAAGCTTTCTTT

cdr3_length: 14
d_call: -
v_call: TRBV5-1
j_call: TRBJ1-5
clone_size: -
cdr3_aa: CASSLGGGNQPQHF
cdr3_nt: TGCGCCAGCAGCTTGGGGGGCGGCAATCAGCCCCAGCATTTT

cdr3_length: 12
d_call: -
v_call: TRBV10-1
j_call: TRBJ1-1
clone_size: -
cdr3_aa: CASSESNSHAFF
cdr3_nt: TGCGCCAGCAGTGAGTCGAACAGCCACGCTTTCTTT

cdr3_length: 15
d_call: TRBD1
v_call: TRBV4-1
j_call: TRBJ1-5
clone_size: -
cdr3_aa: CASSQLDRSNQPQHF
cdr3_nt: TGCGCCAGCAGCCAATTGGACAGGAGCAATCAGCCCCAGCATTTT

cdr3_length: 13
d_call: -
v_call: TRBV5-1
j_call: TRBJ1-1
clone_size: -
cdr3_aa: CASSLAVNTEAFF
cdr3_nt: TGCGCCAGCAGCTTGGCAGTAAACACTGAAGCTTTCTTT

cdr3_length: 15
d_call: -
v_call: TRBV2
j_call: TRBJ2-1
clone_size: few
cdr3_aa: CASSERGRVYNEQFF
cdr3_nt: TGTGCCAGCAGTGAAAGGGGCAGGGTGTACAATGAGCAGTTCTTC

cdr3_length: 16
d_call: -
v_call: TRBV11-2
j_call: TRBJ1-3
clone_size: -
cdr3_aa: CASSPSGGGSGNTIYF
cdr3_nt: TGTGCCAGCAGCCCCTCGGGAGGGGGCTCTGGAAACACCATATATTTT

cdr3_length: 14
d_call: TRBD2
v_call: TRBV6-6
j_call: TRBJ2-7
clone_size: -
cdr3_aa: CASRLAGGRDEQYF
cdr3_nt: TGTGCCAGCAGATTAGCGGGGGGGCGGGACGAGCAGTACTTC

cdr3_length: 15
d_call: -
v_call: TRBV5-4
j_call: TRBJ1-2
clone_size: few
cdr3_aa: CASSLGGVGNYGYTF
cdr3_nt: TGTGCCAGCTCACTGGGCGGGGTAGGGAACTATGGCTACACCTTC

cdr3_length: 15
d_call: -
v_call: TRBV2
j_call: TRBJ2-1
clone_size: once
cdr3_aa: CASSFDRSSYNEQFF
cdr3_nt: TGTGCCAGCAGTTTCGACAGGAGCTCCTACAATGAGCAGTTCTTC

cdr3_length: 15
d_call: TRBD2
v_call: TRBV27
j_call: TRBJ2-2
clone_size: once
cdr3_aa: CASSLLAGGAGELFF
cdr3_nt: TGTGCCAGCAGTTTGCTAGCGGGGGGCGCCGGGGAGCTGTTTTTT

cdr3_length: 16
d_call: -
v_call: TRBV2
j_call: TRBJ1-4
clone_size: -
cdr3_aa: CASIDRGISSGEKLFF
cdr3_nt: TGTGCCAGCATTGACCGCGGGATCTCCTCCGGTGAAAAACTGTTTTTT

cdr3_length: 16
d_call: TRBD2
v_call: TRBV15
j_call: TRBJ2-1
clone_size: -
cdr3_aa: CATSRVSGGFYNEQFF
cdr3_nt: TGTGCCACCAGCAGGGTTAGCGGGGGGTTTTACAATGAGCAGTTCTTC

cdr3_length: 12
d_call: -
v_call: TRBV27
j_call: TRBJ1-1
clone_size: -
cdr3_aa: CATSWGGTEAFF
cdr3_nt: TGTGCCACTTCGTGGGGGGGCACTGAAGCTTTCTTT

cdr3_length: 16
d_call: -
v_call: TRBV6-1
j_call: TRBJ1-5
clone_size: -
cdr3_aa: CASSESMLSGNQPQHF
cdr3_nt: TGTGCCAGCAGTGAAAGTATGTTATCGGGCAATCAGCCCCAGCATTTT

cdr3_length: 15
d_call: -
v_call: TRBV5-1
j_call: TRBJ2-7
clone_size: -
cdr3_aa: CASSLAGGISYEQYF
cdr3_nt: TGCGCCAGCAGCTTGGCCGGGGGAATATCCTACGAGCAGTACTTC

cdr3_length: 12
d_call: TRBD1
v_call: TRBV28
j_call: TRBJ1-1
clone_size: -
cdr3_aa: CASRTGATEAFF
cdr3_nt: TGTGCCAGCAGAACAGGGGCCACTGAAGCTTTCTTT